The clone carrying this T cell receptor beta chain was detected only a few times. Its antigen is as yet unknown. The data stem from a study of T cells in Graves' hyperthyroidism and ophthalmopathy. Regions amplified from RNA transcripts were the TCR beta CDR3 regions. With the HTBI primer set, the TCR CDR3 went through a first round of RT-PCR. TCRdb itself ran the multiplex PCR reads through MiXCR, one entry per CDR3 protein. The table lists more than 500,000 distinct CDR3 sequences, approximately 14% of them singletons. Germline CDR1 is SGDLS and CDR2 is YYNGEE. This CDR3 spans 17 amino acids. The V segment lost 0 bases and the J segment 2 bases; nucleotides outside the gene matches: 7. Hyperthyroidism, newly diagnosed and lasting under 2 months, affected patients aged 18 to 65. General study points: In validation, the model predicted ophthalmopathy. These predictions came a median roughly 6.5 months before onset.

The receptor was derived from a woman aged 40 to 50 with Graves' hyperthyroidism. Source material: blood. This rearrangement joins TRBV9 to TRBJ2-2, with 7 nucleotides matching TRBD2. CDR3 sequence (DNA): TGTGCCAGCAGCGTAGCCAGACTAGCTATAAACACCGGGGAGCTGTTTTTT. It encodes CASSVARLAINTGELFF.